Included here is one T cell receptor (beta chain) sequence, with context. Random hexamers were used to reverse transcribe the RNA input (0.5 to 1 ug). Across 54 Vbeta and 13 Jbeta, immunoSEQ multiplex PCR amplified TCR beta CDR3. A single record per CDR3 protein comes from TCRdb applying MiXCR to the immunoSEQ multiplex PCR reads. The table lists over 150,000 distinct CDR3 sequences, over 90% of them singletons. The sample originates from a study of CD8 T cells in Susac syndrome. About the study: Among sequenced Susac syndrome patients, six had active disease and about 8 were in remission.

Per germline, CDR1 MRHNA and CDR2 SNTAGT. This CDR3 spans 13 amino acids. Trimming removed 0 bases from V and 11 bases from J, with 11 bases in between. The sequenced sample was CD4+ T cells from PBMCs. This TCR was sampled from a human donor with Susac syndrome. J is TRBJ2-1 and V is TRBV6-4; D may be TRBD1 (5 bases). The CDR3 loop reads CASSDSLRAQQFF. For the CDR3, the DNA is TGTGCCAGCAGTGACTCTCTCAGGGCGCAGCAGTTCTTC.